This T cell receptor beta chain was identified in a study of multiple sclerosis patients with progressive multifocal leukoencephalopathy. Each PCR contained spiked synthetic TR CDR3 controls spanning every V-J pairing. Using immunoSEQ multiplex PCR, the repertoire was profiled, and TCRdb retains in-frame clones only, with some absent. The sample lists around 25,000 clones, approximately 89% occurring once. Study-wide results and caveats: It is unclear whether the findings reflect JC virus infection or general immunocompromise.

Specified time point: around 13 months of natalizumab therapy. Controls were natalizumab-treated multiple sclerosis patients who did not develop PML, sampled longitudinally. At 6 months of natalizumab came T1, and at 12 months came T2. In this sample, this clone turned up a few times. Its antigen is unknown. The CDR3 consists of 16 residues. Per germline, CDR1 SEHNR and CDR2 FQNEAQ (reference sequence). The V and J ends lost 3 bases and 8 bases, in that order; junction bases with no gene match: 13. The specimen was PBMCs, collected from a patient treated with natalizumab. The chain carries TRBV7-9 and TRBJ1-1, with 9 bases identical to TRBD1. This sequence was found in a man younger than 45 with multiple sclerosis. CDR3 nucleotide sequence: TGTGCCAGCAGCTTCCCTCGGGACAGGGTCAGTATCGAAGCTTTCTTT. Its protein product is CASSFPRDRVSIEAFF.